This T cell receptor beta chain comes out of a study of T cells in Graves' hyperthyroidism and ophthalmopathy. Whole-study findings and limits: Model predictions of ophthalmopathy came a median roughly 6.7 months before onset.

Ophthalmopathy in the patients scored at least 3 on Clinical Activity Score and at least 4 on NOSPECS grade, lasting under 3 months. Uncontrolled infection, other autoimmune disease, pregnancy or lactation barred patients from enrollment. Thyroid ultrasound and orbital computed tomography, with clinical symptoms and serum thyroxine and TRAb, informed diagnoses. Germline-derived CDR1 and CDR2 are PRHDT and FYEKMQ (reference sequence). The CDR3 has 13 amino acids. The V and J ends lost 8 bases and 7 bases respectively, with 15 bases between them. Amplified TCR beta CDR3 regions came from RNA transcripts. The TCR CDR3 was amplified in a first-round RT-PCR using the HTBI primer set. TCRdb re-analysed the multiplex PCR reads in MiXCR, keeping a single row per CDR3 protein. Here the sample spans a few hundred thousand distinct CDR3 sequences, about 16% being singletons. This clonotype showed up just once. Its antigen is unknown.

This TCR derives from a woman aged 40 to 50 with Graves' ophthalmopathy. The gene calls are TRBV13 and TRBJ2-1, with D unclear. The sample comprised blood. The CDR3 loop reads CASLAPRVNEQFF. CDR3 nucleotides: TGTGCCAGCTTGGCACCCCGGGTGAATGAGCAGTTCTTC.